This T cell receptor beta chain appears in the sequencing data of a study of graft-versus-host responses after intestinal transplantation. Across the whole study: Uniformly, recipients were administered anti-thymocyte globulin induction with subsequent tacrolimus and steroids for about 3 years.

Some clones are missing from TCRdb's copy, which holds only in-frame ones; the method was immunoSEQ multiplex PCR. This table has around 130,000 clones, roughly 92% appearing once. The study, taken as a whole, reports: The presence of high graft-versus-host to host-versus-graft clonal ratios in allografts characterized patients with graft-donor T cell macrochimerism.

In regard to this clone: Its antigen is unknown.

From germline, CDR1 is SGDLS and CDR2 YYNGEE. Trimming took 3 bases from V and 6 from J, leaving 16 bases between them. CDR3 length: 15 residues. The origin of this receptor is a human donor who received an intestinal transplant. The sequenced sample was unstimulated CD4+ T cells sorted from spleen or lymph node cells, obtained before intestinal transplant. The chain combines TRBV9 with TRBJ1-5; D perhaps matches TRBD1 (5 bases). Written as DNA, the CDR3 is TGTGCCAGCAGCGCTCTGGGGGAGGAAAGTCAGCCCCAGCATTTT. Protein sequence: CASSALGEESQPQHF.